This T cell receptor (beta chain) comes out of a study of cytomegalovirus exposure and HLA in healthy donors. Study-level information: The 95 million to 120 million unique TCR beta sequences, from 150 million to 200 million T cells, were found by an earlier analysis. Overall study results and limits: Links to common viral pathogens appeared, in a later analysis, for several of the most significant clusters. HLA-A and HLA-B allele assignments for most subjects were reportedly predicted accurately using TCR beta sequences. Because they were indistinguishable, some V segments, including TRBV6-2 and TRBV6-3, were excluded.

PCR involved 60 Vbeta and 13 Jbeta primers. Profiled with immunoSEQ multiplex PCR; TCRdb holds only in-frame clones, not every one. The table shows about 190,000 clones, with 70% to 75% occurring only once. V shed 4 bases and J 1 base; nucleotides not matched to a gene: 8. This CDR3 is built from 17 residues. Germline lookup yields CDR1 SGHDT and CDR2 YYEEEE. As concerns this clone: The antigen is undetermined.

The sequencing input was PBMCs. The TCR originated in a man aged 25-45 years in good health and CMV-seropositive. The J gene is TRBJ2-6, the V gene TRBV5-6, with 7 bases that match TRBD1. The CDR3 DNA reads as TGTGCCAGCAGCCGGGACAGTATGGGGTCTGGGGCCAACGTCCTGACTTTC. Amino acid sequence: CASSRDSMGSGANVLTF. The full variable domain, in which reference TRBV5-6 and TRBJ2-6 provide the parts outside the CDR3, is DAGVTQSPTHLIKTRGQQVTLRCSPKSGHDTVSWYQQALGQGPQFIFQYYEEEERQRGNFPDRFSGHQFPNYSSELNVNALLLGDSALYLCASSRDSMGSGANVLTFGAGSRLTVL.